Reported below is one T cell receptor (beta chain). Its target is not known. The sample belongs to a study of blood T cells in healthy people across ages. Then a second PCR, running roughly 7 to 11 cycles, was carried out with a sample-barcoded 5' primer and a J-beta primer mix. Each cDNA molecule was tagged by a template-switch adaptor with 12 random nucleotides. Via MiXCR, TCRdb re-called the 5' RACE reads, giving one row per CDR3 protein. The repertoire holds 500,000 to 600,000 distinct CDR3 sequences, with 25% to 30% as singletons. Notes on the study in general: Significant beta diversity loss was already apparent by age 40, declining roughly linearly.

CDR3 length equals 14 residues. V gave up 0 bases and J gave up 9 bases, with 17 bases separating them. Germline CDR1 reads DFQATT; CDR2 reads SNEGSKA (reference sequence). Approximately 9.2 milliliters was the volume of peripheral blood drawn from each donor. Extraction of total RNA produced a minimum of 5.5 micrograms from each sample. The V call is TRBV20-1, the J call TRBJ2-5, with D perhaps TRBD1 or TRBD2 (5 bases each). This TCR was recovered from a woman aged 70-85 years in good health. Material: blood. For the CDR3, the DNA is TGCAGTGCTAGAGACCGAGGGACCTTTCAGGCCCAGTACTTC. Encoded protein: CSARDRGTFQAQYF.